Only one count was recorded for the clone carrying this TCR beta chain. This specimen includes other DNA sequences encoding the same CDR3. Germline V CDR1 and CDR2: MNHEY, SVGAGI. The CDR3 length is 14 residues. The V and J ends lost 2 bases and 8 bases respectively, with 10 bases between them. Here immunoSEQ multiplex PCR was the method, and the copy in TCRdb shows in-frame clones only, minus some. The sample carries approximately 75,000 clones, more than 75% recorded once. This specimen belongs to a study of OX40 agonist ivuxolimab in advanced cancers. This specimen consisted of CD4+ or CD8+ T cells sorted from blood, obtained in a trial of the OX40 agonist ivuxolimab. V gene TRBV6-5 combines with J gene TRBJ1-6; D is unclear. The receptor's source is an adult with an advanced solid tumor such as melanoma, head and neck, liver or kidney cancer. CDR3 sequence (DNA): TGTGCCAGCAGTTACAACATGATAGATTCACCCCTCCACTTT. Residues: CASSYNMIDSPLHF.